The 29 T cell receptor beta chains below were found in one sample sequenced in a study of Ad26.COV2.S vaccination and SARS-CoV-2 variants. Treatment indicated: about 20 received Ad26.COV2.S at low or high dose, single or two shots; about 5 received placebo; per-sample allocation not given. Material that was analyzed had been drawn on day 63 after the first vaccine or placebo injection. Here immunoSEQ multiplex PCR was the method, and the copy in TCRdb shows in-frame clones only, minus some. The table lists some 270,000 clones, 87% of them singletons. Material: peripheral blood, obtained in a trial of Ad26.COV2.S vaccine versus placebo. The source of these receptors is a person aged 18-60 years who received the Ad26.COV2.S COVID-19 vaccine or a placebo.

V usage is TRBV20-1 and J usage is TRBJ2-7, with a possible D match to TRBD2 (6 bases). The germline V gene has CDR1 DFQATT and CDR2 SNEGSKA (reference sequence). V dropped 3 bases and J dropped 1 base, with 10 bases sitting between them. The CDR3 is 13 residues long. The CDR3 DNA reads as TGCAGTGCTAGTAGCGGCCATTCCTACGAGCAGTACGTC. Amino acid sequence: CSASSGHSYEQYV.

This chain connects TRBV24-1 to TRBJ1-5, with D hard to call. CDR3 size: 13 residues. V dropped 9 bases and J dropped 3 bases, with 11 bases sitting between them. The germline CDR1 and CDR2 sequences are KGHDR and SFDVKD. The CDR3 DNA reads TGTGCCACCTCCCCCGGCTACAATCAGCCCCAGCATTTT. This sequence encodes CATSPGYNQPQHF.

The genes are TRBV11-2 and TRBJ2-7; a weak D match, TRBD2 (6 bases). The ends were cut back, 3 bases at V and 2 bases at J, with 14 bases in the middle. Germline assignment: CDR1 SGHAT and CDR2 FQNNGV. The CDR3 has 15 residues. The CDR3 DNA reads as TGTGCCAGCAGCTTTTCCCGGGACTTTCCCTACGAGCAGTACTTC. Translating it yields CASSFSRDFPYEQYF.

The chain is built from TRBV5-6 and TRBJ1-1; possibly TRBD1 for D (5 bases). Germline CDR1 is SGHDT and CDR2 is YYEEEE. V was cut by 1 base and J by 2 bases, with 12 bases left in between. CDR3 length: 15 residues. This CDR3 reads CASSLPTESNTEAFF. In nucleotides, the CDR3 is TGTGCCAGCAGCTTGCCGACAGAATCAAACACTGAAGCTTTCTTT.

This clone appeared a few times. This chain connects TRBV4-1 to TRBJ2-3; 10 positions agree with TRBD2. The CDR3 spans 20 residues. V lost 0 bases and J lost 0; bases outside the gene matches: 12. Germline V gene sequence: CDR1 MGHRA, CDR2 YSYEKL. The DNA of the CDR3 is TGCGCCAGCAGCCAAGATCAGGATAGCGGGGGGTCTATTAGCACAGATACGCAGTATTTT. Its translation: CASSQDQDSGGSISTDTQYF.

V and J are TRBV4-1 and TRBJ1-2; no firm D call. Germline V gene sequence: CDR1 MGHRA, CDR2 YSYEKL. The CDR3 has 13 amino acids. Trimming cost V 3 bases and J 8 bases, with 13 bases left between them. Here the CDR3 DNA reads TGCGCCAGCAGCCATCCCGGGATCCAGGGCTACACCTTC. Translation: CASSHPGIQGYTF.

The J gene is TRBJ2-1, the V gene TRBV19; 9 bases line up with TRBD2. V was clipped by 7 bases and J by 9 bases; unmatched bases: 13. Germline V lookup: CDR1 LNHDA, CDR2 SQIVND (reference sequence). The CDR3 consists of 15 residues. This CDR3 is CASTVGREGPVEQFF. The CDR3 DNA reads as TGTGCCAGTACGGTCGGGCGGGAGGGCCCCGTTGAGCAGTTCTTC.

The chain combines TRBV27 with TRBJ2-3, with D perhaps being TRBD1 or TRBD2 (5 bases each). The CDR3 covers 14 residues. Germline-derived CDR1 and CDR2 are MNHEY and SMNVEV (reference sequence). V lost 5 bases to trimming and J lost 0 bases, with 9 bases between them. The CDR3: CASSEGFSTDTQYF. DNA for the CDR3: TGTGCCAGCAGTGAGGGGTTTAGCACAGATACGCAGTATTTT.

This clone has more than one count but fewer than ten. The genes are TRBV28 and TRBJ1-1; the D is unclear. CDR1 MDHEN and CDR2 SYDVKM come from the germline V gene. This CDR3 is built from 12 residues. V dropped 5 bases and J dropped 4 bases, with 8 bases sitting between them. The CDR3 coding sequence is TGTGCCAGCAGTATCTCGGTCACTGAAGCTTTCTTT. This codes for CASSISVTEAFF.

The chain uses TRBV6-2 or TRBV6-3 and TRBJ2-5; TRBD2 matches 9 bases. The germline V gene encodes CDR1 MNHEY and CDR2 SVGEGT. The CDR3 length is 17 residues. V lost 5 bases to trimming and J lost 0 bases; unmatched junction nucleotides: 10. Here the CDR3 reads CASSGRLAGVNQETQYF. CDR3 DNA sequence: TGTGCCAGCAGTGGGAGATTAGCGGGGGTGAACCAAGAGACCCAGTACTTC.

The J gene is TRBJ1-1, the V gene TRBV6-5; no clear D. The V gene lost 1 base and the J gene lost 3 bases, with 9 bases spanning the gap. The CDR3 extends over 14 amino acids. CDR1 and CDR2 from the germline V gene are MNHEY and SVGAGI. The DNA of the CDR3 is TGTGCCAGCAGTTACTTTCGAGAACACACTGAAGCTTTCTTT. Its translation: CASSYFREHTEAFF.

This sequence joins TRBV7-8 and TRBJ2-7, with D possibly being TRBD1 (6 bases). The CDR3 covers 12 residues. Between the trimmed V and J ends, which lost 6 bases and 4 bases, there was a span of 10 bases. Germline V CDR1 and CDR2: SGHVS, FQNEAQ. Written as DNA, the CDR3 is TGTGCCAGCAGTCCAGGACAGTACGAGCAGTACTTC. Amino acid sequence: CASSPGQYEQYF.

The chain employs TRBV6-2 or TRBV6-3 and TRBJ2-7, with 7 bases lining up with TRBD2. Germline CDR1 and CDR2: MNHEY and SVGEGT. V was pared by 6 bases and J by 5 bases, with 13 bases of the junction left unmatched. CDR3 size: 15 residues. The CDR3: CASSGLGGAKNEQYF. Here the CDR3 DNA reads TGTGCCAGCAGCGGGCTGGGAGGGGCGAAGAACGAGCAGTACTTC.

CDR3 nucleotide sequence: TGTGCCAGCAGCTTAGGTGGCAGGGCTACGAACACTGAAGCTTTCTTT. This codes for CASSLGGRATNTEAFF. V usage is TRBV11-2 and J usage is TRBJ1-1; D might be TRBD1 (5 bases). Germline loops: CDR1 SGHAT, CDR2 FQNNGV. V shed 1 base and J shed 1 base, with 13 bases lying between them. This CDR3 is built from 16 residues.

The chain links TRBV11-3 to TRBJ1-2, with TRBD1 matching over 9 bases. The CDR3 extends over 18 amino acids. The V segment lost 6 bases and the J segment 4 bases; nucleotides outside the gene matches: 18. Germline-derived CDR1 and CDR2 are SGHNT and YENEEA. This CDR3 is CASSPNRGLLRRIYGYTF. The CDR3 DNA sequence: TGTGCCAGCAGTCCTAACAGGGGGCTCCTGAGGAGGATCTATGGCTACACCTTC. Based on the CDR3 plus reference TRBV11-3 and TRBJ1-2, the full variable domain is EAGVVQSPRYKIIEKKQPVAFWCNPISGHNTLYWYLQNLGQGPELLIRYENEEAVDDSQLPKDRFSAERLKGVDSTLKIQPAELGDSAVYLCASSPNRGLLRRIYGYTFGSGTRLTVV.

In this sample, this clone turned up once. V and J are TRBV5-1 and TRBJ1-1, with D maybe TRBD1 (5 bases). Trimming cost V 4 bases and J 0 bases, with 13 bases left between them. Per germline, CDR1 SGHRS and CDR2 YFSETQ. The CDR3 is made up of 15 amino acids. CDR3 region: CASSLPDSMNTEAFF. The CDR3 bases are TGCGCCAGCAGCCTACCCGACAGTATGAACACTGAAGCTTTCTTT. Filled out from reference TRBV5-1 and TRBJ1-1, the complete variable domain reads KAGVTQTPRYLIKTRGQQVTLSCSPISGHRSVSWYQQTPGQGLQFLFEYFSETQRNKGNFPGRFSGRQFSNSRSEMNVSTLELGDSALYLCASSLPDSMNTEAFFGQGTRLTVV.

The chain has TRBV4-1 and TRBJ1-3; D gene unclear. Germline CDR1 reads MGHRA; CDR2 reads YSYEKL. V gave up 1 base and J gave up 2 bases, with 15 bases separating them. This CDR3 has 17 amino acids. The CDR3 loop reads CASSQAMITYAGNTIYF. The DNA for the CDR3 is TGCGCCAGCAGCCAAGCTATGATCACGTACGCTGGAAACACCATATATTTT.

The J gene is TRBJ1-1, the V gene TRBV6-4; D is uncertain. The germline V and J ends were trimmed by 4 bases and 4 bases, with 16 bases remaining between them. The CDR3 sequence is 15 residues long. Germline V gene sequence: CDR1 MRHNA, CDR2 SNTAGT. CDR3 bases: TGTGCCAGCAGTGGGGCATTTGGCGCAGGCACTGAAGCTTTCTTT. It specifies CASSGAFGAGTEAFF.

The CDR3: CASRPLAGVTDTQYF. CDR3 DNA sequence: TGTGCCAGCAGACCTCTAGCGGGGGTGACAGATACGCAGTATTTT. The genes are TRBV6-5 and TRBJ2-3; TRBD2 agrees at 10 bases. The CDR3 sequence is 15 residues long. V trimming: 6 bases; J trimming: 3 bases; junction bases outside the gene matches: 6. Germline CDR1 reads MNHEY; CDR2 reads SVGAGI.

The J gene is TRBJ2-2, the V gene TRBV2, with D maybe TRBD2 (6 bases). CDR1 SNHLY and CDR2 FYNNEI come from the germline V gene. The V and J ends lost 9 bases and 5 bases respectively, with 16 bases between them. The length of the CDR3 is 14 residues. CDR3 in amino acids: CASRGAPRTGELFF. CDR3 bases: TGTGCCAGTCGCGGGGCCCCGAGAACCGGGGAGCTGTTTTTT.

This chain connects TRBV6-5 to TRBJ1-1; D is uncertain. With 2 bases removed from V and 1 base from J, the gap between germline ends came to 8 bases. The CDR3 sequence is 14 residues long. From germline, CDR1 is MNHEY and CDR2 SVGAGI. CDR3: CASSYGRQNTEAFF. The CDR3 DNA is TGTGCCAGCAGTTACGGGCGGCAGAACACTGAAGCTTTCTTT.

The rearrangement uses TRBV30 and TRBJ2-7; possible D gene TRBD1, 5 bases. The CDR3 is 13 amino acids. The germline V gene encodes CDR1 GTSNPN and CDR2 SVGIG (reference sequence). V was clipped by 0 bases and J by 5 bases, with 11 bases between them. CDR3 nucleotide sequence: TGTGCCTGGAGTGTAGGGGTTCGGAACGAGCAGTACTTC. Translating it yields CAWSVGVRNEQYF. The full variable domain, its missing parts supplied by reference TRBV30 and TRBJ2-7, is SQTIHQWPATLVQPVGSPLSLECTVEGTSNPNLYWYRQAAGRGLQLLFYSVGIGQISSEVPQNLSASRPQDRQFILSSKKLLLSDSGFYLCAWSVGVRNEQYFGPGTRLTVT.

This chain connects TRBV27 to TRBJ2-5; TRBD1 or TRBD2 may be the D gene (5 bases each). Germline values: CDR1 MNHEY, CDR2 SMNVEV (reference sequence). CDR3 length: 14 residues. V was trimmed by 5 bases and J by 5 bases, leaving 15 bases between them. CDR3 sequence (DNA): TGTGCCAGCAGTCTTATCGGGGCTAGTGAGACCCAGTACTTC. Translating gives CASSLIGASETQYF.

Here the CDR3 DNA reads TGTGCCAGCAGCTTAGTTTTCGGCTCCTACGAGCAGTACTTC. Translated, it gives CASSLVFGSYEQYF. The chain uses TRBV7-9 and TRBJ2-7; D gene unclear. The V end lost 1 base, the J end lost 0 bases, and 7 bases lay between the germline ends. In germline, CDR1 is SEHNR, CDR2 FQNEAQ (reference sequence). CDR3 size: 14 residues.

The chain links TRBV7-2 to TRBJ1-3; no clear D gene. The CDR3 spans 16 residues. Trimming removed 1 base at V and 0 bases at J, with 10 bases between. Germline CDR1 is SGHTA and CDR2 is FQGNSA. The CDR3 protein is CASSLELGSSGNTIYF. The CDR3 DNA reads TGTGCCAGCAGCTTAGAGCTCGGATCCTCTGGAAACACCATATATTTT.

The chain couples TRBV29-1 to TRBJ1-1, with unresolved D. CDR3 length: 10 residues. The ends were cut back, 7 bases at V and 2 bases at J, with 5 bases in the middle. Per the germline V gene, CDR1 is SQVTM and CDR2 is ANQGSEA. CDR3 residues: CSAFNTEAFF. CDR3 in DNA: TGCAGCGCCTTCAACACTGAAGCTTTCTTT.

The chain employs TRBV11-3 and TRBJ2-1; D remains unclear. The CDR3 is 14 amino acids. CDR1 and CDR2 from the germline V gene are SGHNT and YENEEA. V was pared by 1 base and J by 6 bases, with 10 bases between. The CDR3 region has the DNA TGTGCCAGCAGCTTAGGGGTGGGTATCAATGAGCAGTTCTTC. As protein: CASSLGVGINEQFF. Full variable domain (missing parts from reference TRBV11-3 and TRBJ2-1): EAGVVQSPRYKIIEKKQPVAFWCNPISGHNTLYWYLQNLGQGPELLIRYENEEAVDDSQLPKDRFSAERLKGVDSTLKIQPAELGDSAVYLCASSLGVGINEQFFGPGTRLTVL.

The chain uses TRBV6-2 or TRBV6-3 and TRBJ2-3, with 9 bases that match TRBD1. Losses at the gene ends were 2 bases for V and 3 bases for J; bases not matched to a gene: 15. The CDR3 spans 19 residues. The germline V gene has CDR1 MNHEY and CDR2 SVGEGT. The CDR3 protein is CASSYPPDRGPSRTDTQYF. For the CDR3, the DNA is TGTGCCAGCAGTTACCCCCCGGACAGGGGTCCCTCTAGAACAGATACGCAGTATTTT.

This chain connects TRBV7-3 to TRBJ2-3; TRBD2 is a possible D gene (8 bases). The V end was cut by 7 bases, the J end by 8 bases, with 31 bases between. Germline V gene lookup returns CDR1 SGHTA and CDR2 FQGTGA. There are 18 residues in the CDR3. The CDR3 spells CASTEEGAGRLREATQYF. The CDR3 DNA is TGTGCCAGCACCGAGGAGGGGGCAGGGCGGTTGCGGGAGGCTACGCAGTATTTT.